What follows are 30 T cell receptor beta chains derived from one specimen sequenced in a study of identical twins. TCRdb redid the calling of the 5' RACE reads with MiXCR, one entry per CDR3 protein. The sample has about 390,000 distinct CDR3 sequences, about 10% seen once. Material for sequencing was naive T cells sorted from blood. The source of these receptors is a woman aged 50 to 60 in good health.

At least ten counts were recorded for this clonotype. This chain uses TRBV4-1 with TRBJ2-3, with D possibly being TRBD2 (5 bases). The germline V gene encodes CDR1 MGHRA and CDR2 YSYEKL. Trimming cost V 0 bases and J 3 bases, with 7 bases left between them. The CDR3 loop spans 14 amino acids. The CDR3 nucleotides are TGCGCCAGCAGCCAAGAAAGGAGGACAGATACGCAGTATTTT. This sequence encodes CASSQERRTDTQYF.

This clonotype was counted ten times or more. The J gene is TRBJ2-3, the V gene TRBV21-1; TRBD1 is the table's D call and was not checked against the DNA. TRBV21-1 is an annotated pseudogene. The CDR3 loop spans 15 amino acids. CDR3 protein: CASSKEGGCTDTQYF. The CDR3, as DNA: TGTGCCAGCAGCAAAGAGGGCGGATGCACAGATACGCAGTATTTT.

V usage is TRBV5-1 and J usage is TRBJ2-3; a weak D match, TRBD1 (6 bases). The CDR3 extends over 16 amino acids. Deletions cut 2 bases from V and 3 bases from J, with 16 bases between. The germline CDR1 and CDR2 sequences are SGHRS and YFSETQ. For the CDR3, the DNA is TGCGCCAGCAGCTTTGGCCGATCCACAGGGACAGATACGCAGTATTTT. Its protein product is CASSFGRSTGTDTQYF.

The V and J genes are TRBV11-3 and TRBJ2-1, with D perhaps matching TRBD1 or TRBD2 (6 bases each). Germline lookup yields CDR1 SGHNT and CDR2 YENEEA. The CDR3 consists of 16 residues. V was shortened by 1 base and J by 8 bases, with 18 bases between the two germline ends. The CDR3 DNA sequence: TGTGCCAGCAGCTTAGCTTTCTCGGGGGCCCGGGATGAGCAGTTCTTC. As protein: CASSLAFSGARDEQFF.

This clonotype was detected many times. The chain has TRBV29-1 and TRBJ2-1; 10 nucleotides align to TRBD1. The CDR3 covers 14 residues. Germline V gene sequence: CDR1 SQVTM, CDR2 ANQGSEA. The V and J ends lost 6 bases and 7 bases, in that order; junction bases with no gene match: 9. In DNA form, the CDR3 reads TGCAGCGTCGGAGGACAGGGGGTGATGAATGAGCAGTTCTTC. As protein: CSVGGQGVMNEQFF.

The chain couples TRBV11-2 to TRBJ2-2; no clear D gene. The V end was cut by 0 bases, the J end by 4 bases, with 6 bases between. There are 14 residues in the CDR3. CDR1 is SGHAT and CDR2 is FQNNGV in the germline V gene. Here the CDR3 reads CASSLESGTGELFF. The CDR3 DNA sequence: TGTGCCAGCAGCTTAGAGTCTGGCACCGGGGAGCTGTTTTTT.

This clonotype was found many times. The chain is built from TRBV3-1 and TRBJ2-3, with D perhaps assigned TRBD1 or TRBD2 (5 bases each). Germline lookup yields CDR1 LGHDT and CDR2 YNNKEL (reference sequence). Trimming took off 6 bases at V and 5 bases at J, with 15 bases between the two ends. The CDR3 extends over 14 amino acids. The CDR3 nucleotides are TGTGCCAGCAGTCCCGGGACGGCGGGAGATACGCAGTATTTT. It translates to CASSPGTAGDTQYF.

The chain carries TRBV27 and TRBJ2-3; TRBD2 matches 11 bases. V was clipped by 5 bases and J by 2 bases; unmatched bases: 6. The CDR3 length is 16 residues. CDR1 and CDR2 (germline): MNHEY, SMNVEV (reference sequence). CDR3 in DNA: TGTGCCAGCAGTCTCTTAGCGGGAGGGGCCACAGATACGCAGTATTTT. Translated, it gives CASSLLAGGATDTQYF.

The table lists this clonotype with a few counts. The chain recombines TRBV7-8 with TRBJ2-7; 7 bases fit TRBD1. The V gene end was trimmed by 2 bases and the J gene end by 4 bases; junction bases not matched to a gene: 17. The CDR3 is 18 amino acids. The germline CDR1 and CDR2 sequences are SGHVS and FQNEAQ. The CDR3 DNA reads as TGTGCCAGCAGCTTATCCGTCCGAGTGGGGACAGACGCATACGAGCAGTACTTC. Its translation: CASSLSVRVGTDAYEQYF.

Ten or more counts support this clonotype. V is TRBV2 and J is TRBJ2-1; 9 bases align to TRBD2. The germline CDR1 and CDR2 sequences are SNHLY and FYNNEI. V trimming: 4 bases; J trimming: 8 bases; junction bases outside the gene matches: 12. CDR3 length equals 16 residues. CDR3 protein: CASSGLAGAIWDEQFF. CDR3 coding DNA: TGTGCCAGCAGTGGTTTAGCGGGAGCTATTTGGGATGAGCAGTTCTTC.

This clonotype was seen repeatedly, ten times or more. The chain has TRBV4-1 and TRBJ2-2, with 7 bases that match TRBD2. CDR3 length: 14 residues. The germline gives CDR1 MGHRA, CDR2 YSYEKL. Germline trimming cut 4 bases from V and 6 bases from J; bases unmatched to any gene: 5. The CDR3 DNA reads TGCGCCAGCAGCCTGGCCGGACTAGCCGGGGAGCTGTTTTTT. Its protein product is CASSLAGLAGELFF.

V and J are TRBV2 and TRBJ2-7, with 10 bases lining up with TRBD2. The V gene's germline CDR1 is SNHLY and CDR2 FYNNEI. This CDR3 has 15 amino acids. After removal of 5 bases from V and 0 bases from J, the junction contained 4 bases not matched to a gene. CDR3 residues: CASSLAGGHSYEQYF. In DNA, the CDR3 is TGTGCCAGCAGTTTAGCGGGAGGCCACTCCTACGAGCAGTACTTC.

This clonotype has at least ten counts. The V gene is TRBV24-1, the J gene TRBJ2-3; weak D call: TRBD2 (5 bases). This CDR3 contains 16 residues. The V gene's germline CDR1 is KGHDR and CDR2 SFDVKD. Trimming cost V 3 bases and J 0 bases, with 12 bases left between them. CDR3 sequence reads: CATSDPTILSTDTQYF. The CDR3 DNA sequence: TGTGCCACCAGTGATCCGACTATCCTTAGCACAGATACGCAGTATTTT.

This clonotype was counted at least ten times. V usage is TRBV5-1 and J usage is TRBJ1-1; no reliable D call. Trimming cost V 1 base and J 2 bases, with 6 bases left between them. The CDR3 length is 13 residues. Germline V CDR1 and CDR2: SGHRS, YFSETQ. This CDR3 is CASSLYRNTEAFF. The CDR3, as DNA: TGCGCCAGCAGCTTGTACAGAAACACTGAAGCTTTCTTT.

The gene calls are TRBV7-8 and TRBJ1-1; possible D gene TRBD1, 5 bases. In germline, CDR1 is SGHVS, CDR2 FQNEAQ. Deletions cut 1 base from V and 3 bases from J, with 12 bases between. The CDR3 length is 15 residues. This CDR3 is CASSLVQGGDTEAFF. Written as DNA, the CDR3 is TGTGCCAGCAGCTTAGTGCAGGGTGGAGACACTGAAGCTTTCTTT.

The table lists this clonotype with many counts. CDR3 DNA: TGTGCCAGCAGCCAGAGGGCCACCGATGGGCAGTTCTTC. This gives the protein CASSQRATDGQFF. The genes are TRBV7-8 and TRBJ2-1, with D tentatively TRBD2 (5 bases). The CDR3 is 13 amino acids. Germline CDR1 is SGHVS and CDR2 is FQNEAQ. The V end was cut by 5 bases, the J end by 12 bases, with 17 bases between.

Many counts were recorded for this clonotype. V and J are TRBV9 and TRBJ2-7, with D unresolved. V lost 3 bases to trimming and J lost 5 bases, with 12 bases between them. The CDR3 covers 13 residues. The germline V gene has CDR1 SGDLS and CDR2 YYNGEE. DNA of the CDR3: TGTGCCAGCAGCGAAAGACCAGGAGACGAGCAGTACTTC. It yields the protein CASSERPGDEQYF.

The chain links TRBV6-5 to TRBJ2-7; 8 bases are a match to TRBD1. Germline trimming cut 2 bases from V and 5 bases from J; bases unmatched to any gene: 8. Germline CDR1 and CDR2: MNHEY and SVGAGI. The CDR3 contains 15 residues. Here the CDR3 reads CASSYQGAPGHEQYF. The CDR3 region has the DNA TGTGCCAGCAGTTACCAGGGGGCGCCAGGTCACGAGCAGTACTTC.

The CDR3 protein is CASSQRDYNSPLHF. The DNA for the CDR3 is TGCGCCAGCAGCCAGAGGGATTACAATTCACCCCTCCACTTT. The genes are TRBV5-1 and TRBJ1-6; D unclear. The germline V gene has CDR1 SGHRS and CDR2 YFSETQ. The CDR3 spans 14 residues. V gave up 4 bases and J gave up 7 bases, with 12 bases separating them. Full variable domain (missing parts from reference TRBV5-1 and TRBJ1-6): KAGVTQTPRYLIKTRGQQVTLSCSPISGHRSVSWYQQTPGQGLQFLFEYFSETQRNKGNFPGRFSGRQFSNSRSEMNVSTLELGDSALYLCASSQRDYNSPLHFGNGTRLTVT.

This clonotype was recorded many times. The rearrangement uses TRBV5-1 and TRBJ2-7; TRBD2 is a possible D gene (5 bases). Trimming removed 2 bases at V and 3 bases at J, with 18 bases between. CDR3 length equals 16 residues. Germline CDR1 and CDR2: SGHRS and YFSETQ. CDR3 sequence: CASSFSEDSFLYEQYF. CDR3 DNA: TGCGCCAGCAGCTTCTCAGAGGACTCATTTCTCTACGAGCAGTACTTC.

J is TRBJ2-1 and V is TRBV12-3 or TRBV12-4; TRBD2 matches 8 bases. The CDR3 length is 18 residues. Trimming took 10 bases from V and 0 from J; bases not matched to a gene: 17. CDR3 nucleotide sequence: TGTGCCATCTCAGAGGTCATAGCGGGGAGGAGCTCCTACAATGAGCAGTTCTTC. This encodes CAISEVIAGRSSYNEQFF.

The rearrangement uses TRBV21-1 and TRBJ2-5. TRBV21-1 is described as a pseudogene. The CDR3 is 13 amino acids. This CDR3 reads CASSSRVVETQYF. The CDR3 DNA reads as TGTGCCAGCAGCTCTCGAGTCGTGGAGACCCAGTACTTC.

This chain uses TRBV4-1 with TRBJ2-5; 8 bases are a match to TRBD2. CDR3 length: 13 amino acids. Germline CDR1 MGHRA, CDR2 YSYEKL. V shed 5 bases, J shed 9 bases, and the junction held 8 bases outside the gene matches. The CDR3 here is CASSTGPGGAQYF. The CDR3, as DNA: TGCGCCAGCAGCACGGGACCGGGAGGGGCCCAGTACTTC.

There are many counts of this clonotype. The chain uses TRBV5-1 and TRBJ1-1; D may be TRBD1 (5 bases). Trimming stripped 1 base from V and 4 bases from J, with 8 bases between. Germline CDR1 reads SGHRS; CDR2 reads YFSETQ. The CDR3 extends over 13 amino acids. The CDR3 DNA is TGCGCCAGCAGCTTGCGGGGGGGCACTGAAGCTTTCTTT. Translation: CASSLRGGTEAFF.

The rearrangement links TRBV30 to TRBJ1-1; D is undetermined. The germline CDR1 and CDR2 sequences are GTSNPN and SVGIG (reference sequence). This CDR3 is built from 16 residues. V shed 0 bases and J shed 1 base, with 15 bases lying between them. DNA for the CDR3: TGTGCCTGGAGTGTACTGGTTGGCAGACCGAACACTGAAGCTTTCTTT. Protein product: CAWSVLVGRPNTEAFF.

This clonotype was recorded a few times. The chain joins TRBV5-1 to TRBJ2-1; D is perhaps TRBD1 (7 bases). This CDR3 region has 13 residues. Trimming pared 0 bases from V and 9 bases from J, leaving 10 bases between. Per germline, CDR1 SGHRS and CDR2 YFSETQ. The CDR3 reads CASSLGQGGEQFF. The CDR3 DNA reads TGCGCCAGCAGCTTGGGACAGGGAGGTGAGCAGTTCTTC.

This clonotype was counted only a few times. V is TRBV6-2 or TRBV6-3 and J is TRBJ2-2, with D perhaps TRBD2 (6 bases). CDR3 length equals 14 residues. V was clipped by 5 bases and J by 4 bases, with 11 bases between them. Germline V lookup: CDR1 MNHEY, CDR2 SVGEGT. The chain's CDR3 is CASSPGTSTGELFF. CDR3 DNA sequence: TGTGCCAGCAGTCCCGGGACTTCCACCGGGGAGCTGTTTTTT.

This clonotype has a count of ten or more. The chain couples TRBV12-3 or TRBV12-4 to TRBJ2-7, with a weak D call TRBD2 (5 bases). CDR3 size: 13 residues. V lost 6 bases to trimming and J lost 1 base, with 10 bases between them. Written as DNA, the CDR3 is TGTGCCAGCAGACCCGGAGGTTCCTACGAGCAGTACTTC. This encodes CASRPGGSYEQYF.

V gene TRBV10-2 combines with J gene TRBJ2-1, with D possibly matching TRBD2 (5 bases). CDR3 length equals 14 residues. The germline gives CDR1 WSHSY, CDR2 SAAADI. V dropped 10 bases and J dropped 0 bases, with 13 bases sitting between them. Written as DNA, the CDR3 is TGCGCCATTGCTAGCAAAGACTCCTACAATGAGCAGTTCTTC. It codes for CAIASKDSYNEQFF.

This clonotype came up a few times. This rearrangement joins TRBV20-1 to TRBJ1-1, with no clear D. The germline CDR1 and CDR2 sequences are DFQATT and SNEGSKA (reference sequence). This CDR3 contains 14 residues. Deletions cut 3 bases from V and 1 base from J, with 12 bases between. The CDR3 region is CSASVLDRNTEAFF. CDR3 DNA: TGCAGTGCTAGTGTTTTGGATAGGAACACTGAAGCTTTCTTT.